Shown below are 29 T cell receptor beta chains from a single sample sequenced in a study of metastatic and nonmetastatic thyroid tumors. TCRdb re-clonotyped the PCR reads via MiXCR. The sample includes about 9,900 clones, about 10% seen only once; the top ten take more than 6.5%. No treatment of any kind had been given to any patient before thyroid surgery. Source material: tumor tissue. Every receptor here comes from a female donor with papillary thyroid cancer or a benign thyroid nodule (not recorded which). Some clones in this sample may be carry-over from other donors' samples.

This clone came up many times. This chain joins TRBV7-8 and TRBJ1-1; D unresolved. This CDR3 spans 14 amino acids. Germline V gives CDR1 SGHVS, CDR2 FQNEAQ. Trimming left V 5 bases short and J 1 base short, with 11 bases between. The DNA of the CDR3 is TGTGCCAGCAGCCTAATGGGGAAGAACACTGAAGCTTTCTTT. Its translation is CASSLMGKNTEAFF. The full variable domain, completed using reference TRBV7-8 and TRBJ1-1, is GAGVSQSPRYKVAKRGQDVALRCDPISGHVSLFWYQQALGQGPEFLTYFQNEAQLDKSGLPSDRFFAERPEGSVSTLKIQRTQQEDSAVYLCASSLMGKNTEAFFGQGTRLTVV.

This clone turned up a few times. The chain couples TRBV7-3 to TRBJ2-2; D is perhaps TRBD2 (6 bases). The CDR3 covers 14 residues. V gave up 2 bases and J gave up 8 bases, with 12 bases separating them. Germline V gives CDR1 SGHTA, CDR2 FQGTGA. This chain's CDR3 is CASSLAGWSGELFF. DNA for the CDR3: TGTGCCAGCAGCTTAGCGGGGTGGTCGGGGGAGCTGTTTTTT.

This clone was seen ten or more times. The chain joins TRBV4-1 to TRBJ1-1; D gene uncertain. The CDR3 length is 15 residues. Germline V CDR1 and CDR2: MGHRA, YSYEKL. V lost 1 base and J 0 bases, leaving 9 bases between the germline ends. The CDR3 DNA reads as TGCGCCAGCAGCCAAGTTCCAGGACTGAACACTGAAGCTTTCTTT. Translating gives CASSQVPGLNTEAFF.

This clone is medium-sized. The CDR3 region is CASSKDNNYGYTF. CDR3 nucleotide sequence: TGTGCCAGCAGTAAGGACAACAACTATGGCTACACCTTC. J is TRBJ1-2 and V is TRBV2; the D gene is possibly TRBD1 (5 bases). Trimming pared 5 bases from V and 2 bases from J, leaving 9 bases between. The CDR3 loop spans 13 amino acids. Germline-derived CDR1 and CDR2 are SNHLY and FYNNEI.

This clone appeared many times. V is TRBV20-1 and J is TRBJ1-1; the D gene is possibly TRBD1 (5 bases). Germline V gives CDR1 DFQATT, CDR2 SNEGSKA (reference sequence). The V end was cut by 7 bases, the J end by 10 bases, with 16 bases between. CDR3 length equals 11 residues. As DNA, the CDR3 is TGCAGTGGCAAGGGGTCGGGGAGAGCTTTCTTT. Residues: CSGKGSGRAFF.

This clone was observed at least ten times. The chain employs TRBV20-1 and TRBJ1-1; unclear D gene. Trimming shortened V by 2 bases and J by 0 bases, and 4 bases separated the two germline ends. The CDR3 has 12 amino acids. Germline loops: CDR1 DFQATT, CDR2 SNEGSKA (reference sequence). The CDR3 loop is CSARPVNTEAFF. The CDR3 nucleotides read TGCAGTGCTAGACCGGTGAACACTGAAGCTTTCTTT.

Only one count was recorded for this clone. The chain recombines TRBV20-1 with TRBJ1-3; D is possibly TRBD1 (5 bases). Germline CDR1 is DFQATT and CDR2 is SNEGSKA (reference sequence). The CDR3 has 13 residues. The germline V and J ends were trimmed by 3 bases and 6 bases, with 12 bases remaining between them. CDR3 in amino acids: CSARYQGLNTIYF. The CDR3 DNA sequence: TGCAGTGCTAGGTATCAGGGCCTAAACACCATATATTTT.

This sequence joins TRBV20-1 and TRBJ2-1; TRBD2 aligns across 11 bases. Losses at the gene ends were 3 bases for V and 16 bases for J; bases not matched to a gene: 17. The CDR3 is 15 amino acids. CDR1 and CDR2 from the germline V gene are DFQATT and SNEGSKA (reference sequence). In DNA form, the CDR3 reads TGCAGTGCTAGCGCTCAGAAAATTAGCGGGAGGGCCACTTTCTTC. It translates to CSASAQKISGRATFF.

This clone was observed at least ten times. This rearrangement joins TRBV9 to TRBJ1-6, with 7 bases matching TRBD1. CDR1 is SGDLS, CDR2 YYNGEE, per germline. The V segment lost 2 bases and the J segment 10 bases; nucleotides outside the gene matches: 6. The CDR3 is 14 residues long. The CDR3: CASSVTGARSPLHF. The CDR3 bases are TGTGCCAGCAGCGTCACAGGGGCTCGATCACCCCTCCACTTT. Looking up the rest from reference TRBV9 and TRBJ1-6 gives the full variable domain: DSGVTQTPKHLITATGQRVTLRCSPRSGDLSVYWYQQSLDQGLQFLIQYYNGEERAKGNILERFSAQQFPDLHSELNLSSLELGDSALYFCASSVTGARSPLHFGNGTRLTVT.

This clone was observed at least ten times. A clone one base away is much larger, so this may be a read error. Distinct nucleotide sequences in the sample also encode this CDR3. The CDR3 is CSPTGYGRDEQYV. CDR3 in DNA: TGCAGCCCCACCGGCTATGGCAGGGACGAGCAATACGTC. This rearrangement joins TRBV20-1 to TRBJ2-7, with D perhaps matching TRBD1 or TRBD2 (5 bases each). The germline gives CDR1 DFQATT, CDR2 SNEGSKA (reference sequence). The CDR3 covers 13 residues.

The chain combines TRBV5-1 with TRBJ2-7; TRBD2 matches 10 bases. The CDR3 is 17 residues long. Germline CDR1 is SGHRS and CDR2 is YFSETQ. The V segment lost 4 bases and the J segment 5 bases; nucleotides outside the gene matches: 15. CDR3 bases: TGCGCCAGCAGCCGGTTTATTATAGCGGGGGGCAACAACGAGCAGTACTTC. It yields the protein CASSRFIIAGGNNEQYF.

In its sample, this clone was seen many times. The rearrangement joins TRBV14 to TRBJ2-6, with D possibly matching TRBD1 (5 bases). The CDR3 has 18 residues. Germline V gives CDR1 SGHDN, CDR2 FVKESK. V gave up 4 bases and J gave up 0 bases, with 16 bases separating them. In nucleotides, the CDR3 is TGTGCCAGCAGCCTGCGAGGCAGGGCCACCTCTGGGGCCAACGTCCTGACTTTC. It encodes CASSLRGRATSGANVLTF.

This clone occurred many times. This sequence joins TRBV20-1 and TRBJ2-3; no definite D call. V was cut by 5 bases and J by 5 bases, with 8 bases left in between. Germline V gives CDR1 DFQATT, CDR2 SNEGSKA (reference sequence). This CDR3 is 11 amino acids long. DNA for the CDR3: TGCAGTGCTTTAGTAGGAGATACGCAGTATTTT. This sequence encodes CSALVGDTQYF.

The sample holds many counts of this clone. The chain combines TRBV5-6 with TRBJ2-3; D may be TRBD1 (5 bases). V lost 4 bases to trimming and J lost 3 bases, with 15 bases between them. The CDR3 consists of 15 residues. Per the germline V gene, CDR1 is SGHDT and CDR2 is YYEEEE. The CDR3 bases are TGTGCCAGCAGCCAACTATTGACAGCGACAGATACGCAGTATTTT. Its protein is CASSQLLTATDTQYF. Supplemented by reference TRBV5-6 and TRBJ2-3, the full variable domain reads DAGVTQSPTHLIKTRGQQVTLRCSPKSGHDTVSWYQQALGQGPQFIFQYYEEEERQRGNFPDRFSGHQFPNYSSELNVNALLLGDSALYLCASSQLLTATDTQYFGPGTRLTVL.

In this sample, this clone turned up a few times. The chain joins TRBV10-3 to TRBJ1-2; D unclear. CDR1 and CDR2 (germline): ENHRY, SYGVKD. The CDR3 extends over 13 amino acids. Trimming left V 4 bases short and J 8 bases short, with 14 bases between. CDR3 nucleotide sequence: TGTGCCATCAGTGGATCACTTAGATACGGCTACACCTTC. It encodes CAISGSLRYGYTF.

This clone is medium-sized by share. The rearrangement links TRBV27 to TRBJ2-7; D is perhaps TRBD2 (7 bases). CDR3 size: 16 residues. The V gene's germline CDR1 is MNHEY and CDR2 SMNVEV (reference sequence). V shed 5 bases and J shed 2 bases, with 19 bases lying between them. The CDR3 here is CASSASGAGVTYEQYF. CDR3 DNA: TGTGCCAGCAGTGCCTCGGGGGCGGGGGTAACCTACGAGCAGTACTTC.

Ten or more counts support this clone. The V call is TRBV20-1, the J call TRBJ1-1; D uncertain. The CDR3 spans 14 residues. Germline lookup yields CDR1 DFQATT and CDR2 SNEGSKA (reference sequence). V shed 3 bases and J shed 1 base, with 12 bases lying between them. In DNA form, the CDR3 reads TGCAGTGCTAGTTTACCAAACAAGAACACTGAAGCTTTCTTT. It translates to CSASLPNKNTEAFF.

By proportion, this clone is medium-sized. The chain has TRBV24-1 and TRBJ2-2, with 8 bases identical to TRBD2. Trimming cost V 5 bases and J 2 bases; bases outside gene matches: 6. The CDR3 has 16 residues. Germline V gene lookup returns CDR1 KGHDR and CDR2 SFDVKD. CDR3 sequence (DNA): TGTGCCACCAGTGCCGGACTAGCTCAAAACACCGGGGAGCTGTTTTTT. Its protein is CATSAGLAQNTGELFF.

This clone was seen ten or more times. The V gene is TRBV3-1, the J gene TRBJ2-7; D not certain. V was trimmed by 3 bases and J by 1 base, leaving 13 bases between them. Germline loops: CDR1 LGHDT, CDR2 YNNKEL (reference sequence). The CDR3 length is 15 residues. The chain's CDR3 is CASSHYPQGSYEQYF. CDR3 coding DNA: TGTGCCAGCAGCCACTATCCCCAAGGGTCCTACGAGCAGTACTTC.

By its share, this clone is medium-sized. CDR3 amino acids: CASSATGGKDEQFF. CDR3 DNA: TGTGCCAGCAGTGCTACAGGGGGCAAGGATGAGCAGTTCTTC. This rearrangement joins TRBV6-4 to TRBJ2-1; 9 nucleotides align to TRBD1. Per germline, CDR1 MRHNA and CDR2 SNTAGT. V gave up 4 bases and J gave up 8 bases; unmatched junction bases: 6. The CDR3 has 14 amino acids.

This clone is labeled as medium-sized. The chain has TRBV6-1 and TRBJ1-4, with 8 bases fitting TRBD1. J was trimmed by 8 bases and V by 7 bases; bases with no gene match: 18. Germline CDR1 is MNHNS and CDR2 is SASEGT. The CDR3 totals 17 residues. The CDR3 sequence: CASTRRQGSNFPEKLFF. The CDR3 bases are TGTGCCAGCACCCGGAGACAGGGGAGCAATTTCCCCGAAAAACTGTTTTTT.

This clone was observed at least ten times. CDR3 protein: CASSLAFGISSYEQYV. The CDR3, as DNA: TGTGCCAGCAGCTTAGCGTTCGGGATAAGCTCCTACGAGCAGTACGTC. The J gene is TRBJ2-7, the V gene TRBV7-8; tentative D call: TRBD2 (5 bases). The CDR3 has 16 amino acids. V lost 0 bases, J lost 0 bases, and 12 bases lay in between. Looked up from germline, CDR1 is SGHVS and CDR2 is FQNEAQ.

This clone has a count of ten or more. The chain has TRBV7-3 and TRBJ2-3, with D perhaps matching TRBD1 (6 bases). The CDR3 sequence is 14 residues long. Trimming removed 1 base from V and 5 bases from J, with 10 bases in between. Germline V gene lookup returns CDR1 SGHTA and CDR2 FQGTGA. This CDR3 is CASSLRDIVDTQYF. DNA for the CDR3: TGTGCCAGCAGCTTAAGGGACATTGTAGATACGCAGTATTTT.

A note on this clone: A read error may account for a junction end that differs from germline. CDR3 sequence: CVTGGGGAYTQHF. For the CDR3, the DNA is TGTGTCACCGGAGGTGGTGGGGCGTATACGCAGCATTTT. This chain uses TRBV24-1 with TRBJ2-3; tentative D call: TRBD1 (5 bases). The J call is uncertain, as TRBJ1-5 better fits the DNA end. CDR3 length: 13 amino acids. Per germline, CDR1 KGHDR and CDR2 SFDVKD.

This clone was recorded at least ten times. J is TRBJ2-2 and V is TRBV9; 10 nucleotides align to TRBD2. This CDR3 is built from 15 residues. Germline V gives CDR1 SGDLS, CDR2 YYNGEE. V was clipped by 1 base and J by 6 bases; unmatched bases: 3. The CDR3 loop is CASSVLAGVPGELFF. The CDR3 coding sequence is TGTGCCAGCAGCGTACTAGCGGGAGTCCCCGGGGAGCTGTTTTTT.

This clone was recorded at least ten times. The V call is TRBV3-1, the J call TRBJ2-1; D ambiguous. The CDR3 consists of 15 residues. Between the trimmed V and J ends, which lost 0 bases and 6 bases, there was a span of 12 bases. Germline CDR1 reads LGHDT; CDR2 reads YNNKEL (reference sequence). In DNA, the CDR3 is TGTGCCAGCAGCCAAGATAATGTCAACAGCAATGAGCAGTTCTTC. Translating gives CASSQDNVNSNEQFF.

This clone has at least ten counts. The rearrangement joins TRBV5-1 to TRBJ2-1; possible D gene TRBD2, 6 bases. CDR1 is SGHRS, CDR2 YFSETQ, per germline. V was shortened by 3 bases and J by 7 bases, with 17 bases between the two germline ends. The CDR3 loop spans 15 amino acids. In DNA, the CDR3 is TGCGCCAGCAGCTACGGGACTCCCCGGGGGAATGAGCAGTTCTTC. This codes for CASSYGTPRGNEQFF.

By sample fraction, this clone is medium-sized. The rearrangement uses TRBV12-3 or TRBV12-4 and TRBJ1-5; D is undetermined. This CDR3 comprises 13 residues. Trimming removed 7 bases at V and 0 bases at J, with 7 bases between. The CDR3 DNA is TGTGCCAGCACAAAAATTAGCAATCAGCCCCAGCATTTT. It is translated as CASTKISNQPQHF.

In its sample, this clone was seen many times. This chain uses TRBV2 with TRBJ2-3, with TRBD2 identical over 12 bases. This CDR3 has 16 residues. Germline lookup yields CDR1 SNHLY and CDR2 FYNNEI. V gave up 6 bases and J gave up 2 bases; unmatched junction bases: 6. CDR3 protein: CASRGLAGLTTDTQYF. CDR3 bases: TGTGCCAGCAGGGGACTAGCGGGCCTAACCACAGATACGCAGTATTTT. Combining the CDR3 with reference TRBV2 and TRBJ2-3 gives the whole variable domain EPEVTQTPSHQVTQMGQEVILRCVPISNHLYFYWYRQILGQKVEFLVSFYNNEISEKSEIFDDQFSVERPDGSNFTLKIRSTKLEDSAMYFCASRGLAGLTTDTQYFGPGTRLTVL.